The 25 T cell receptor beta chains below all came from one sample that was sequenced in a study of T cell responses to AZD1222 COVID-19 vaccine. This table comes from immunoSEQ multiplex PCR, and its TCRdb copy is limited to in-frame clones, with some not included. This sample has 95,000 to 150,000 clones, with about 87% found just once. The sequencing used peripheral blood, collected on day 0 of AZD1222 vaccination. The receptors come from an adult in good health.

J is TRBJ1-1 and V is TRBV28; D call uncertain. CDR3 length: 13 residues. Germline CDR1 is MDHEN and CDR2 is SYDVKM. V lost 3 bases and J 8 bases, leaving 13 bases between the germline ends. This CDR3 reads CASSLRTSSEAFF. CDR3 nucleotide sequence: TGTGCCAGCAGTTTGAGGACCTCATCGGAAGCTTTCTTT.

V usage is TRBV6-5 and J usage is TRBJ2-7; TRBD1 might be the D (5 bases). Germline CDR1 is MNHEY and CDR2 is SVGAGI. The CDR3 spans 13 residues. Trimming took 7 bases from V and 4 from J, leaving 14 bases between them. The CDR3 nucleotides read TGTGCCAGCAACGGCAGGGTCAGGTACGAGCAGTACTTC. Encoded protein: CASNGRVRYEQYF.

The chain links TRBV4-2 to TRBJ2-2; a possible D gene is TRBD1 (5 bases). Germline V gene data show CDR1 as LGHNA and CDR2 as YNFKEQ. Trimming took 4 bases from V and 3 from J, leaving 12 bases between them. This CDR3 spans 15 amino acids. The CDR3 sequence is CASSLGAGDTGELFF. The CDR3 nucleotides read TGTGCCAGCAGCCTAGGGGCAGGAGACACCGGGGAGCTGTTTTTT.

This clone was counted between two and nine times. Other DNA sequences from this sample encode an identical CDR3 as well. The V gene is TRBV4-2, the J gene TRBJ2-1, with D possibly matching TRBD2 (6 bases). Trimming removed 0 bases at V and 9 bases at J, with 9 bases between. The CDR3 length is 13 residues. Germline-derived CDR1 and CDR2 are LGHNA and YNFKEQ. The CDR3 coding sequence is TGTGCCAGCAGCCAAGATATCGGGGGTGAGCAGTTCTTC. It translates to CASSQDIGGEQFF.

CDR3 sequence reads: CATSRTPRGSTDTQYF. CDR3 DNA sequence: TGTGCCACCAGCAGAACCCCTAGGGGGAGCACAGATACGCAGTATTTT. The chain combines TRBV15 with TRBJ2-3, with D possibly matching TRBD1 (6 bases). Germline V gene sequence: CDR1 LNHNV, CDR2 YYDKDF (reference sequence). The CDR3 consists of 16 residues. The V gene lost 2 bases and the J gene lost 0 bases, with 12 bases spanning the gap.

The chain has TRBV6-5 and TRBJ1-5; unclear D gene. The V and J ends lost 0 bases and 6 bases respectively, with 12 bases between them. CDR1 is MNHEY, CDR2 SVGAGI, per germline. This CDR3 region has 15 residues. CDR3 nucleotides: TGTGCCAGCAGTTACTCGATAGGTGGAGGTCAGCCCCAGCATTTT. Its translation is CASSYSIGGGQPQHF.

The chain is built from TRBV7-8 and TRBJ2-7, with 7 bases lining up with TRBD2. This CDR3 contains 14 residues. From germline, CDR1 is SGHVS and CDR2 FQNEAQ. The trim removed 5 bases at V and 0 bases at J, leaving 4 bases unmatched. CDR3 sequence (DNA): TGTGCCAGCAGCCCCGGGGGGAACTCCTACGAGCAGTACTTC. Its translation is CASSPGGNSYEQYF.

CDR3 residues: CAIRGQYNTEAFF. CDR3 DNA: TGTGCCATCAGGGGACAGTATAACACTGAAGCTTTCTTT. V usage is TRBV10-3 and J usage is TRBJ1-1; TRBD1 aligns across 7 bases. The length of the CDR3 is 13 residues. CDR1 and CDR2 from the germline V gene are ENHRY and SYGVKD. The V segment lost 6 bases and the J segment 2 bases; nucleotides outside the gene matches: 3.

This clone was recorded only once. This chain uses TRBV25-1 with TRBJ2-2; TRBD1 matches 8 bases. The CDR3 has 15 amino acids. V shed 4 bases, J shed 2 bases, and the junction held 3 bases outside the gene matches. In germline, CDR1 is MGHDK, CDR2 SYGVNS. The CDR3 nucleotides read TGTGCCAGCAGTGCCGACAGGGGAAACACCGGGGAGCTGTTTTTT. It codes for CASSADRGNTGELFF. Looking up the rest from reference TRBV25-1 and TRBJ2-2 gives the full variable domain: EADIYQTPRYLVIGTGKKITLECSQTMGHDKMYWYQQDPGMELHLIHYSYGVNSTEKGDLSSESTVSRIRTEHFPLTLESARPSHTSQYLCASSADRGNTGELFFGEGSRLTVL.

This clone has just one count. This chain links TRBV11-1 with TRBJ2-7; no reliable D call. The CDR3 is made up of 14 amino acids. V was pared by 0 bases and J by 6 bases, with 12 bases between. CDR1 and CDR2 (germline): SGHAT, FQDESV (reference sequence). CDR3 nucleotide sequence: TGTGCCAGCAGCTTAGCACTGGTAAATTTCGAGCAGTACTTC. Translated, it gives CASSLALVNFEQYF.

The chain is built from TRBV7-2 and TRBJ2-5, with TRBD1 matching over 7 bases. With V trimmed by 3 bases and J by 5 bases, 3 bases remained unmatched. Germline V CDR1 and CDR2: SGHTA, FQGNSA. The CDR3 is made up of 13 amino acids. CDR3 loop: CASSFKGAETQYF. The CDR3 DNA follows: TGTGCCAGCAGCTTCAAGGGGGCCGAGACCCAGTACTTC.

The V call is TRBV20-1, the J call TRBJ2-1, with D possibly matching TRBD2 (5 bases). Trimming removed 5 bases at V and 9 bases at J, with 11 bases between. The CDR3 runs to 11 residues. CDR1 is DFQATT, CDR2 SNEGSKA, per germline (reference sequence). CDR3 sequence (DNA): TGCAGTGCTTTAATAGCGATTGAGCAGTTCTTC. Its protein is CSALIAIEQFF.

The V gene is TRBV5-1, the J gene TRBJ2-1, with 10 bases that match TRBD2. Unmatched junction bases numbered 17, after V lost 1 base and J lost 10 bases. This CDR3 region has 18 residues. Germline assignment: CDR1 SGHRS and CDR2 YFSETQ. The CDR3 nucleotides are TGCGCCAGCAGCTTGCTACTAGCGGGGCGACTTACCGTATCCGAGCAGTTCTTC. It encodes CASSLLLAGRLTVSEQFF.

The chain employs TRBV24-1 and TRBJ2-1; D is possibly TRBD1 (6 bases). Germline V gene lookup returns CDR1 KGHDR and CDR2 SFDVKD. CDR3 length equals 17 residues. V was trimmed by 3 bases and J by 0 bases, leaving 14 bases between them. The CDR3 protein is CATSDNREGSSYNEQFF. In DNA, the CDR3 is TGTGCCACCAGTGATAACAGGGAAGGGAGCTCCTACAATGAGCAGTTCTTC.

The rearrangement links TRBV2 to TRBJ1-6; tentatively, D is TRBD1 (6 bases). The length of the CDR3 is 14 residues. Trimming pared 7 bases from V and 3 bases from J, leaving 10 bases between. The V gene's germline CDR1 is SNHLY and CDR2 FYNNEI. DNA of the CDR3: TGTGCCAGCATTCGGGACAACTATAATTCACCCCTCCACTTT. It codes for CASIRDNYNSPLHF.

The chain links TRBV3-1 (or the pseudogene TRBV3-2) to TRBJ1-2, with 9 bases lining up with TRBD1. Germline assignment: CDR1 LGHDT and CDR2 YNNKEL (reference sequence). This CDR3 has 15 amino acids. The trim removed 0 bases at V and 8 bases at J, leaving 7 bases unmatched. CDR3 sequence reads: CASSQDVQGAWGYTF. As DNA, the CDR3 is TGTGCCAGCAGCCAAGATGTACAGGGGGCTTGGGGCTACACCTTC.

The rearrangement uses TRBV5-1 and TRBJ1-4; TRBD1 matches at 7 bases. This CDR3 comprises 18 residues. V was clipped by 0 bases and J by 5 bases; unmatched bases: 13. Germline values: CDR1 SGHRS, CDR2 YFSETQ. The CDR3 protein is CASSLVATGSATNEKLFF. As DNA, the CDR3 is TGCGCCAGCAGCTTGGTGGCGACAGGGTCCGCGACGAATGAAAAACTGTTTTTT.

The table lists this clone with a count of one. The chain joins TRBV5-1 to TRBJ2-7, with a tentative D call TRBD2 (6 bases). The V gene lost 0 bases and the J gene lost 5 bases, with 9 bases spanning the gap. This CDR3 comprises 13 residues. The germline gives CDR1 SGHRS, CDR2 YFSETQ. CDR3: CASSLVGGNEQYF. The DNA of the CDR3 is TGCGCCAGCAGCTTGGTTGGCGGGAACGAGCAGTACTTC.

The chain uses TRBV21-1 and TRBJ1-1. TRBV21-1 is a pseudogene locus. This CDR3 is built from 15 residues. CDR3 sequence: CASSNILPARTEAFF. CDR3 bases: TGTGCCAGCAGCAATATTCTGCCGGCGCGTACTGAAGCTTTCTTT.

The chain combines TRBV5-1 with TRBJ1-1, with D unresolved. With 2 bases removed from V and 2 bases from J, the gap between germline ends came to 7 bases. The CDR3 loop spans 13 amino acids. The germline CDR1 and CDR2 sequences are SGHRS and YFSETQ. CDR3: CASSFSANTEAFF. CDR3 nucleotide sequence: TGCGCCAGCAGCTTCTCGGCTAACACTGAAGCTTTCTTT.

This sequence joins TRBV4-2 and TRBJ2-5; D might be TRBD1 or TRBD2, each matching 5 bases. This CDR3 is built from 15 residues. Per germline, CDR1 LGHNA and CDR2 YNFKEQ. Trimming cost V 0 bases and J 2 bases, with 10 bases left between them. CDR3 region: CASSQDRGSQETQYF. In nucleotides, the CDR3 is TGTGCCAGCAGCCAAGATCGGGGCAGTCAAGAGACCCAGTACTTC.

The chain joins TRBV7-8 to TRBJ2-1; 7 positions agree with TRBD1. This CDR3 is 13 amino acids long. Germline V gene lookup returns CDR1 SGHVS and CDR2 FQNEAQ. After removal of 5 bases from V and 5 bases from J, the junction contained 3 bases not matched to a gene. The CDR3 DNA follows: TGTGCCAGCAGCCGGGACAGCAACAATGAGCAGTTCTTC. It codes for CASSRDSNNEQFF.

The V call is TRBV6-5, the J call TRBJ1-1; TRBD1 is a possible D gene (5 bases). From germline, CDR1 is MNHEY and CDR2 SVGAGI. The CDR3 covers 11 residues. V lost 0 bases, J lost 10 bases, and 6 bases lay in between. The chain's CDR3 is CASSYSGGAFF. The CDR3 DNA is TGTGCCAGCAGTTACTCTGGGGGAGCTTTCTTT.

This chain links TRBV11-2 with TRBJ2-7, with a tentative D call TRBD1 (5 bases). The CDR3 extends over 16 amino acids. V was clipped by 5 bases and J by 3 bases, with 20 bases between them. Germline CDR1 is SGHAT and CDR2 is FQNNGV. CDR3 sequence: CASSRTTGEAHYEQYF. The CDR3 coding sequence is TGTGCCAGCAGCCGGACAACAGGTGAAGCGCACTACGAGCAGTACTTC.

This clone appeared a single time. The DNA of the CDR3 is TGTGCCAGCAGCCCTAGGGCTAACTATGGCTACACCTTC. This sequence encodes CASSPRANYGYTF. The chain couples TRBV12-3 or TRBV12-4 to TRBJ1-2; no reliable D call. The CDR3 is made up of 13 amino acids. Trimming removed 6 bases from V and 0 bases from J, with 8 bases in between.